Below are 18 T cell receptor beta chains sequenced from a single sample in a study of blood T cell repertoires in COVID-19. TCRdb keeps only in-frame clones here, not all; method: immunoSEQ multiplex PCR. The profile shows 450,000 to 600,000 clones, roughly 87% of them singletons. Sequenced material: PBMCs or T cells enriched from blood (not recorded which). Every receptor here comes from a woman aged 18-29 years who had recovered from COVID-19.

The J gene is TRBJ2-2, the V gene TRBV29-1; a possible D gene is TRBD2 (6 bases). This CDR3 is built from 12 residues. Trimming pared 6 bases from V and 4 bases from J, leaving 9 bases between. Germline V gene sequence: CDR1 SQVTM, CDR2 ANQGSEA. CDR3 nucleotides: TGCAGCGTCCGGGGGAGCACCGGGGAGCTGTTTTTT. It translates to CSVRGSTGELFF.

With regard to this clone: Possible read error: a much larger clone is one base away. The chain uses TRBV6-6 and TRBJ1-1; D is ambiguous. The CDR3 has 13 amino acids. The V end lost 2 bases, the J end lost 1 base, and 5 bases lay between the germline ends. Germline lookup yields CDR1 MNHNY and CDR2 SVGAGI (reference sequence). For the CDR3, the DNA is TGTGCCAGCAGTTACGGGAGGAACACTGAAGCTTTCTTT. Its translation is CASSYGRNTEAFF.

The J gene is TRBJ1-2, the V gene TRBV28; D not resolved. Trimming left V 3 bases short and J 2 bases short, with 13 bases between. Germline V lookup: CDR1 MDHEN, CDR2 SYDVKM. This CDR3 has 15 residues. CDR3 bases: TGTGCCAGCAGTTTGGGCGGGGTTAGCAACTATGGCTACACCTTC. It codes for CASSLGGVSNYGYTF.

The chain is built from TRBV30 and TRBJ2-7; 7 nucleotides agree with TRBD2. The CDR3 totals 15 residues. The V gene end was trimmed by 1 base and the J gene end by 2 bases; junction bases not matched to a gene: 8. CDR1 is GTSNPN and CDR2 is SVGIG in the germline V gene (reference sequence). CDR3 amino acids: CAWSGGGPWAYEQYF. The CDR3 DNA reads TGTGCCTGGAGTGGGGGGGGACCATGGGCCTACGAGCAGTACTTC. Filled out from reference TRBV30 and TRBJ2-7, the complete variable domain reads SQTIHQWPATLVQPVGSPLSLECTVEGTSNPNLYWYRQAAGRGLQLLFYSVGIGQISSEVPQNLSASRPQDRQFILSSKKLLLSDSGFYLCAWSGGGPWAYEQYFGPGTRLTVT.

The chain recombines TRBV10-1 with TRBJ2-2, with D possibly TRBD2 on 6 matching bases. The germline V gene encodes CDR1 WNHNN and CDR2 SYGVQD (reference sequence). V was cut by 7 bases and J by 6 bases, with 12 bases left in between. The CDR3 is 13 residues long. CDR3 protein: CASNPGGSGELFF. CDR3 sequence (DNA): TGCGCCAGCAATCCTGGGGGGTCCGGGGAGCTGTTTTTT.

This chain uses TRBV5-1 with TRBJ1-1, with TRBD1 matching 9 bases. The ends lost 3 bases at V and 2 bases at J; junction bases unmatched: 14. Germline-derived CDR1 and CDR2 are SGHRS and YFSETQ. The CDR3 length is 18 residues. The CDR3 protein is CASSSPPGQGWVNTEAFF. In DNA form, the CDR3 reads TGCGCCAGCAGCTCACCACCGGGACAGGGTTGGGTCAACACTGAAGCTTTCTTT.

This clone has just one count. This chain links TRBV2 with TRBJ1-4; TRBD1 matches 7 bases. From germline, CDR1 is SNHLY and CDR2 FYNNEI. This CDR3 spans 13 amino acids. V was clipped by 8 bases and J by 5 bases; unmatched bases: 5. CDR3 in DNA: TGTGCCAGCCGGGACAGAGAGAATGAAAAACTGTTTTTT. The encoded protein is CASRDRENEKLFF.

This clone turned up a few times. V and J are TRBV15 and TRBJ1-1, with D perhaps matching TRBD1 (6 bases). Trimming left V 1 base short and J 2 bases short, with 29 bases between. This CDR3 region has 21 residues. Germline assignment: CDR1 LNHNV and CDR2 YYDKDF (reference sequence). The CDR3 here is CATSRVGCNRTETGANTEAFF. CDR3 nucleotides: TGTGCCACCAGCAGAGTCGGGTGTAATAGGACAGAAACCGGGGCCAACACTGAAGCTTTCTTT.

This chain connects TRBV21-1 to TRBJ2-5; TRBD2, the table's D call, was not compared with the DNA. TRBV21-1 is marked as a pseudogene. This CDR3 has 15 residues. Here the CDR3 DNA reads TGTGCCAGCAGCAAAAGAGTTCTGGGGGGGGAGACCCAGTACTTC. The encoded protein is CASSKRVLGGETQYF.

The rearrangement joins TRBV6-2 or TRBV6-3 to TRBJ2-1; 9 bases fit TRBD2. CDR3 length: 14 residues. J was trimmed by 10 bases and V by 5 bases; bases with no gene match: 9. CDR1 is MNHEY, CDR2 SVGEGT, per germline. CDR3 sequence: CASSRPAGGEEQFF. The CDR3 nucleotides are TGTGCCAGCAGTCGCCCGGCGGGGGGGGAAGAGCAGTTCTTC.

This sequence joins TRBV5-1 and TRBJ2-3, with D maybe TRBD1 (6 bases). The CDR3 has 13 amino acids. Trimming left V 2 bases short and J 6 bases short, with 10 bases between. Germline V gene sequence: CDR1 SGHRS, CDR2 YFSETQ. The CDR3 DNA follows: TGCGCCAGCAGCTTAGGGGGTCTGGATACGCAGTATTTT. Its protein product is CASSLGGLDTQYF.

This sequence joins TRBV2 and TRBJ1-1, with D maybe TRBD1 (6 bases). The germline V and J ends were trimmed by 6 bases and 3 bases, with 11 bases remaining between them. This CDR3 region has 13 residues. Germline CDR1 SNHLY, CDR2 FYNNEI. The CDR3 bases are TGTGCCAGCAGGGAACAGGGTGACACTGAAGCTTTCTTT. Protein product: CASREQGDTEAFF.

The rearrangement links TRBV6-1 to TRBJ1-2; tentatively, D is TRBD1 (6 bases). V gave up 2 bases and J gave up 5 bases, with 15 bases separating them. This CDR3 comprises 15 residues. CDR1 and CDR2 (germline): MNHNS, SASEGT. Here the CDR3 DNA reads TGTGCCAGCAGTGAAAGACCGTCAAGGGGGTATGGCTACACCTTC. Residues: CASSERPSRGYGYTF.

Comment on this clone: The junction differs from germline at one of its ends, possibly a read error. The chain is built from TRBV18 and TRBJ1-1; D is undetermined. Germline V gives CDR1 KGHSH, CDR2 LQKENI. The CDR3 is made up of 15 amino acids. The CDR3 is CASSPPGGGNAEAFF. In DNA form, the CDR3 reads TGTGCCAGCTCACCGCCGGGAGGTGGGAACGCTGAAGCTTTCTTT.

The chain employs TRBV28 and TRBJ2-3, with TRBD2 identical over 10 bases. This CDR3 comprises 16 residues. Germline trimming cut 5 bases from V and 1 base from J; bases unmatched to any gene: 6. Germline assignment: CDR1 MDHEN and CDR2 SYDVKM. The CDR3 region is CASSLLAGAGTDTQYF. DNA for the CDR3: TGTGCCAGCAGTCTTCTAGCGGGGGCCGGCACAGATACGCAGTATTTT.

This clone was seen once. V and J are TRBV19 and TRBJ1-2, with 11 bases lining up with TRBD1. This CDR3 is built from 17 residues. Germline loops: CDR1 LNHDA, CDR2 SQIVND (reference sequence). Trimming at V came to 3 bases and at J to 4 bases, leaving 10 bases not matched to a gene. CDR3 region: CASSIPGTGGFVYGYTF. CDR3 nucleotides: TGTGCCAGTAGTATCCCCGGGACAGGGGGTTTTGTCTATGGCTACACCTTC.

A remark on this clone: At one boundary the junction diverges from the germline segment, which might be a read error. The rearrangement uses TRBV3-1 (or the pseudogene TRBV3-2) and TRBJ1-2, with TRBD1 matching 9 bases. CDR1 LGHDT and CDR2 YNNKEL come from the germline V gene (reference sequence). The CDR3 covers 13 residues. The CDR3 bases are TGTGCCACCAGCCATAGGACAGGGGAAGGCTACACCTTC. Translated, it gives CATSHRTGEGYTF.

This chain connects TRBV2 to TRBJ1-1; weak D call: TRBD1 (6 bases). V gave up 9 bases and J gave up 3 bases, with 14 bases separating them. Per germline, CDR1 SNHLY and CDR2 FYNNEI. This CDR3 region has 13 residues. The CDR3 DNA follows: TGTGCCAGTACCGGACAGTTAGACACTGAAGCTTTCTTT. Protein product: CASTGQLDTEAFF.